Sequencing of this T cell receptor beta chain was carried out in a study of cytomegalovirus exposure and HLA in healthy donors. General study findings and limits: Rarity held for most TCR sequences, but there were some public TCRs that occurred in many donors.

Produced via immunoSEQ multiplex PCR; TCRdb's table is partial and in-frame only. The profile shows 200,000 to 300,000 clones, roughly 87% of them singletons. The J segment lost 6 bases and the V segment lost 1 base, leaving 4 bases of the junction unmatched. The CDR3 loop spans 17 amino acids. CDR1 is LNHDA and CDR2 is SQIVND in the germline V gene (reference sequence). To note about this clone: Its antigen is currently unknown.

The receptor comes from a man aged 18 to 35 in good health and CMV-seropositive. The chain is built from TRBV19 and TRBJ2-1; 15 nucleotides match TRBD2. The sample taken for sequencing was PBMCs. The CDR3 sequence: CASSIGGTSGRSNEQFF. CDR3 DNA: TGTGCCAGTAGTATAGGGGGGACTAGCGGGAGGAGCAATGAGCAGTTCTTC.